A selection of T cell receptor beta chains follows, all from one sample in a study of PD-L1 blockade in urothelial cancer. TCRdb's copy holds only in-frame clones and misses some; the assay was immunoSEQ multiplex PCR. The sample lists more than 75,000 clones, approximately 91% occurring once. This material consisted of PBMCs, taken around atezolizumab (anti-PD-L1) treatment. The source is a man in his 60s with urothelial cancer. Both conserved end residues are part of each CDR3. The order of the fields is V gene, J gene, D gene, CDR3 protein, CDR3 DNA. The D gene is left open where the match is weak.

>TRBV9|TRBJ2-1|TRBD2
CASSVALAGGGEQFF
TGTGCCAGCAGCGTCGCCCTAGCGGGAGGTGGTGAGCAGTTCTTC
>TRBV7-2|TRBJ2-3|-
CASSPTGADTQYF
TGTGCCAGCAGCCCCACCGGGGCAGATACGCAGTATTTT
>TRBV30|TRBJ2-3|TRBD2
CAKTSGEAQYF
TGTGCCAAGACTAGCGGGGAAGCGCAGTATTTT
>TRBV11-2|TRBJ2-5|-
CASSLLSYQETQYF
TGTGCCAGCAGCTTACTTAGCTACCAAGAGACCCAGTACTTC
>TRBV5-1|TRBJ2-7|-
CASSLGRGLGEQYF
TGCGCCAGCAGCTTGGGAAGAGGGTTGGGCGAGCAGTACTTC
>TRBV7-9|TRBJ2-5|-
CASSLGGNQETQYF
TGTGCCAGCAGCCTCGGGGGAAATCAAGAGACCCAGTACTTC
>TRBV10-1|TRBJ2-3|-
CASSESRGFGTDTQYF
TGCGCCAGCAGTGAGTCGAGAGGGTTTGGCACAGATACGCAGTATTTT
>TRBV7-2|TRBJ2-1|TRBD2
CASSLRLAGPYRSYNEQFF
TGTGCCAGCAGCTTACGCCTAGCGGGGCCCTATCGCTCCTACAATGAGCAGTTCTTC
>TRBV7-2|TRBJ1-3|-
CASSQGQISGNTIYF
TGTGCCAGCAGCCAGGGACAAATCTCTGGAAACACCATATATTTT
>TRBV6-4|TRBJ2-2|-
CASSDRQEGGELFF
TGTGCCAGCAGTGATCGTCAGGAAGGCGGGGAGCTGTTTTTT
>TRBV20-1|TRBJ2-5|-
CSALRGETQYF
TGCAGTGCTCTCCGGGGAGAGACCCAGTACTTC
>TRBV6-5|TRBJ1-1|-
CASSYQAVGGTEAFF
TGTGCCAGCAGTTACCAAGCGGTAGGGGGCACTGAAGCTTTCTTT